Listed here are 10 T cell receptor beta chains from one sample, sequenced in a study of blood T cell repertoires in COVID-19. The method was immunoSEQ multiplex PCR; TCRdb's version includes in-frame clones alone and lacks a portion of them. This table has some 530,000 clones, roughly nine tenths appearing once. The sequenced material came from PBMCs or T cells enriched from blood (not recorded which). Source of these receptors: a woman in her sixties who had recovered from COVID-19.

V gene TRBV11-2 combines with J gene TRBJ1-3; D remains unclear. The V gene lost 5 bases and the J gene lost 2 bases, with 16 bases spanning the gap. The CDR3 loop spans 16 amino acids. Germline V gene data show CDR1 as SGHAT and CDR2 as FQNNGV. CDR3 DNA: TGTGCCAGCAGCGCCCGGATAGGAGAAACTGGAAACACCATATATTTT. This encodes CASSARIGETGNTIYF. Variable domain in full (rest from reference TRBV11-2 and TRBJ1-3): EAGVAQSPRYKIIEKRQSVAFWCNPISGHATLYWYQQILGQGPKLLIQFQNNGVVDDSQLPKDRFSAERLKGVDSTLKIQPAKLEDSAVYLCASSARIGETGNTIYFGEGSWLTVV.

The genes are TRBV28 and TRBJ2-2, with 9 bases fitting TRBD1. Per the germline V gene, CDR1 is MDHEN and CDR2 is SYDVKM. V shed 7 bases, J shed 3 bases, and the junction held 6 bases outside the gene matches. The CDR3 is made up of 15 amino acids. CDR3 sequence: CASKARTGDTGELFF. In DNA, the CDR3 is TGTGCCAGCAAAGCCCGGACAGGGGACACCGGGGAGCTGTTTTTT.

The rearrangement uses TRBV11-3 and TRBJ2-1; 12 bases fit TRBD2. The germline V gene has CDR1 SGHNT and CDR2 YENEEA. J was trimmed by 7 bases and V by 4 bases; bases with no gene match: 5. This CDR3 contains 15 residues. CDR3 bases: TGTGCCAGCAGCTCCCCTAGCGGGGGGGCGAATGAGCAGTTCTTC. Amino acids: CASSSPSGGANEQFF.

The chain combines TRBV5-6 with TRBJ1-1, with no clear D. This CDR3 is built from 13 residues. Per the germline V gene, CDR1 is SGHDT and CDR2 is YYEEEE. V lost 4 bases and J lost 10, with 17 bases in between. CDR3 DNA sequence: TGTGCCAGCAGCGATTCCGGACTGATGGGAGCTTTCTTT. This gives the protein CASSDSGLMGAFF.

The chain combines TRBV5-1 with TRBJ2-5; the match to TRBD1 covers 12 bases. This CDR3 comprises 16 residues. V was pared by 0 bases and J by 4 bases, with 4 bases of the junction left unmatched. Germline CDR1 reads SGHRS; CDR2 reads YFSETQ. The CDR3 region is CASSLGWDRGRETQYF. The CDR3 DNA reads as TGCGCCAGCAGCTTGGGGTGGGACAGGGGGCGAGAGACCCAGTACTTC.

The chain has TRBV3-1 (or the pseudogene TRBV3-2) and TRBJ2-2; D is uncertain. This CDR3 region has 13 residues. Per germline, CDR1 LGHDT and CDR2 YNNKEL (reference sequence). V was shortened by 1 base and J by 4 bases, with 4 bases between the two germline ends. The CDR3 region has the DNA TGTGCCAGCAGCCAAGGACTCACCGGGGAGCTGTTTTTT. Residues: CASSQGLTGELFF.

This clone was detected only a few times. The chain employs TRBV10-1 and TRBJ2-7; 15 bases line up with TRBD2. The junction had 3 bases not matched to a gene; V was cut back by 3 bases and J by 9 bases. The CDR3 spans 14 residues. Germline V gene sequence: CDR1 WNHNN, CDR2 SYGVQD (reference sequence). The CDR3 coding sequence is TGCGCCAGCAGTGAAGGGACTAGCGGGGGGACGCAGTACTTC. Residues: CASSEGTSGGTQYF.

This chain connects TRBV7-9 to TRBJ2-3; D remains ambiguous. Germline V lookup: CDR1 SEHNR, CDR2 FQNEAQ (reference sequence). The CDR3 loop spans 14 amino acids. Between the trimmed V and J ends, which lost 2 bases and 0 bases, there was a span of 6 bases. The CDR3 here is CASSLTPSTDTQYF. As DNA, the CDR3 is TGTGCCAGCAGCTTAACTCCTAGCACAGATACGCAGTATTTT.

The genes are TRBV5-4 and TRBJ2-7; D gene ambiguous. V lost 2 bases and J 2 bases, leaving 14 bases between the germline ends. Germline CDR1 is SGHNT and CDR2 is YYREEE (reference sequence). CDR3 length equals 15 residues. The chain's CDR3 is CASSFPTQSTYEQYF. Here the CDR3 DNA reads TGTGCCAGCAGCTTCCCGACTCAATCCACCTACGAGCAGTACTTC.

The rearrangement links TRBV6-5 to TRBJ2-1; 12 bases match TRBD2. Germline V gene lookup returns CDR1 MNHEY and CDR2 SVGAGI. The CDR3 covers 16 residues. V shed 2 bases and J 7 bases; nucleotides not matched to a gene: 6. Written as DNA, the CDR3 is TGTGCCAGCAGTTACAATCTAGCGGGGGGGCAAAATGAGCAGTTCTTC. This encodes CASSYNLAGGQNEQFF.